The entry below describes one TCR beta chain. Its antigen remains unknown. The TRBV12-4/TRBJ1-2 clonotypes were amplified using barcode primers with ligated adaptors. TCRdb redid the calling of the multiplex PCR reads with MiXCR, one entry per CDR3 protein. The sample yields some 1,300 distinct CDR3 sequences, under 25% seen once. Findings and caveats of the study: Under 2.4% of tumor Treg sequences matched blood Tregs or memory cells.

Deletions cut 4 bases from V and 4 bases from J, with 10 bases between. This CDR3 is built from 13 residues. The genes are TRBV12-3 or TRBV12-4 and TRBJ1-2; D is perhaps TRBD1 (5 bases). The sequenced sample consisted of naive CD4+ T cells sorted from blood. The sample's subset: naive CD4+ T cells, CD4+CD45RA+CD25-. The receptor was derived from a female donor with breast cancer. CDR3 sequence reads: CASSSQGFYGYTF. The CDR3 DNA sequence: TGTGCCAGCAGTTCTCAGGGATTCTATGGCTACACCTTC.